This T cell receptor beta chain was observed in a study of blood T cell repertoires in COVID-19. At the level of the study: From the United States, Italy and Spain came samples of acute and convalescent COVID-19.

Those enrolled, adults aged roughly 18 to 95 years, came from 20 to 25 US areas. Note on this clone: Other DNA sequences within the sample encode an identical CDR3.

Per the original methods: Amplification of reference gene primers provided the estimated nucleated cell counts. Here immunoSEQ multiplex PCR was the method, and the copy in TCRdb shows in-frame clones only, minus some. V and J calls and clone size are those listed in that table; D and trimming were worked out from the DNA. The table includes 300,000 to 400,000 clones, roughly 90% detected once. The CDR3 covers 13 residues. Deletions cut 0 bases from V and 3 bases from J, with 6 bases between. Germline V gene sequence: CDR1 SGHRS, CDR2 YFSETQ. Sequencing used PBMCs or T cells enriched from blood (not recorded which). The V gene is TRBV5-1, the J gene TRBJ2-5; possible D gene TRBD1, 5 bases. The receptor's source is a woman between 25 and 40 years old who had been exposed to COVID-19. The CDR3 DNA reads TGCGCCAGCAGCTTGGAAGGGGAAGAGACCCAGTACTTC. This codes for CASSLEGEETQYF.